The rows below give T cell receptor beta chains drawn from one sample of a study of blood T cell repertoires in COVID-19. Produced via immunoSEQ multiplex PCR; TCRdb's table is partial and in-frame only. Among approximately 160,000 clones listed, 70% to 90% were seen once. What was sequenced was peripheral blood. These receptors originate from a man aged 50-59 years with active or convalescent COVID-19. CDR3s include the opening cysteine and the closing phenylalanine or tryptophan. The D gene is left open where the match is weak. For some rows the clone size is stated as once, few or many, or as a class when expanded; others skip it.

V gene	CDR3 length	clone size	J gene	D gene	CDR3 protein	CDR3 DNA
TRBV10-3	18	NA	TRBJ2-6	TRBD1	CATLGRTGLSWGANVLTF	TGTGCCACCTTGGGTCGGACAGGGCTCTCGTGGGGGGCCAACGTCCTGACTTTC
TRBV29-1	13	NA	TRBJ2-5	NA	CSVEGDKQETQYF	TGCAGCGTTGAAGGAGACAAACAAGAGACCCAGTACTTC
TRBV19	16	few	TRBJ2-7	TRBD1	CASSKGLGQGAHEQYF	TGTGCCAGTAGTAAAGGTTTGGGACAGGGGGCCCACGAGCAGTACTTC
TRBV3-1/TRBV3-2	18	NA	TRBJ1-4	NA	CASSQGGQLYSTNEKLFF	TGTGCCAGCAGCCAAGGAGGACAGCTATATTCAACTAATGAAAAACTGTTTTTT
TRBV24-1	16	NA	TRBJ2-1	TRBD2	CATSDLGLAGSNEQFF	TGTGCCACCAGTGATTTGGGACTAGCGGGAAGTAATGAGCAGTTCTTC
TRBV29-1	14	NA	TRBJ2-3	NA	CSVERGDGTDTQYF	TGCAGCGTTGAAAGGGGCGACGGCACAGATACGCAGTATTTT
TRBV27	13	few	TRBJ2-3	TRBD1	CASSLSGTVRQYF	TGTGCCAGCAGTTTATCAGGGACAGTCAGGCAGTATTTT
TRBV4-2	18	NA	TRBJ1-5	TRBD1	CASSALQRTGGLNQPQHF	TGTGCCAGCAGCGCCCTACAGAGGACAGGCGGGTTGAATCAGCCCCAGCATTTT
TRBV19	15	NA	TRBJ2-3	TRBD2	CASSTETSDKDTQYF	TGTGCCAGTAGTACAGAGACTAGCGATAAAGATACGCAGTATTTT
TRBV19	14	NA	TRBJ1-3	TRBD1	CASGGLPSGNTIYF	TGTGCCTCAGGGGGCCTCCCCTCTGGAAACACCATATATTTT
TRBV25-1	18	NA	TRBJ1-6	TRBD1	CASSRGQGAVAYNSPLHF	TGTGCCAGCAGCCGGGGACAGGGGGCCGTCGCCTATAATTCACCCCTCCACTTT
TRBV4-2	16	NA	TRBJ2-5	NA	CASSSRDSRSQETQYF	TGTGCCAGCAGCTCCCGGGACTCGAGATCCCAAGAGACCCAGTACTTC
TRBV6-5	14	NA	TRBJ2-1	NA	CAARGTRQDNEQFF	TGTGCCGCCAGGGGTACGCGACAGGACAATGAGCAGTTCTTC
TRBV7-9	13	NA	TRBJ1-1	NA	CASSATKGIEAFF	TGTGCCAGCAGCGCGACAAAGGGGATTGAAGCTTTCTTT
TRBV6-5	13	NA	TRBJ1-5	TRBD1	CASSLTGDQPQHF	TGTGCCAGCAGTTTGACAGGGGATCAGCCCCAGCATTTT
TRBV6-5	13	NA	TRBJ2-1	NA	CASRKHSYNEQFF	TGTGCCAGCAGAAAGCACTCCTACAATGAGCAGTTCTTC
TRBV24-1	15	NA	TRBJ2-1	TRBD2	CATSDPGLASDEQFF	TGTGCCACCAGTGATCCGGGACTAGCGAGCGATGAGCAGTTCTTC
TRBV11-2	14	once	TRBJ2-7	NA	CASSLGWRVYEQYF	TGTGCCAGCAGCTTAGGTTGGAGGGTCTACGAGCAGTACTTC